This TCR beta chain stems from a study of T-cell reconstitution after alpha-beta-depleted transplantation in children. For TCRbeta, the library was prepared with unique molecular identifiers. TCRdb used MiXCR to reprocess the PCR reads, holding one entry per CDR3 protein. The sample yields 600,000 to 800,000 distinct CDR3 sequences, over 10% seen once. The germline CDR1 and CDR2 sequences are DFQATT and SNEGSKA (reference sequence). Trimming removed 4 bases from V and 3 bases from J, with 16 bases in between. The CDR3 spans 15 residues. The material sequenced was PBMCs, taken before TCRalphabeta/CD19-depleted stem cell transplant. The receptor was derived from a girl aged 2 to 10 with congenital amegakaryocytic thrombocytopenia, due to receive a stem cell transplant. V gene TRBV20-1 combines with J gene TRBJ1-3; D not resolved. The chain's CDR3 is CSAIDGGFGGNTIYF. The CDR3, as DNA: TGCAGTGCTATAGACGGAGGCTTCGGTGGAAACACCATATATTTT.